The 23 T cell receptor beta chains below were found in one sample sequenced in a study of blood T cell repertoires in COVID-19. Sequencing used immunoSEQ multiplex PCR; TCRdb keeps in-frame clones, though not all of them. The data hold tens of thousands of clones, with about 90% observed a single time. The sample comprised peripheral blood. These receptors originate from a man aged 45-65 years with COVID-19, enrolled during active disease.

V usage is TRBV20-1 and J usage is TRBJ1-6; D is possibly TRBD1 (5 bases). Trimming stripped 5 bases from V and 2 bases from J, with 13 bases between. The germline V gene encodes CDR1 DFQATT and CDR2 SNEGSKA (reference sequence). This CDR3 is 15 amino acids long. This CDR3 reads CSAGDRGTYNSPLHF. CDR3 in DNA: TGCAGTGCTGGTGACAGAGGGACCTATAATTCACCCCTCCACTTT.

The J gene is TRBJ1-5, the V gene TRBV5-1; TRBD1 might be the D (6 bases). The CDR3 spans 16 residues. Deletions cut 0 bases from V and 3 bases from J, with 13 bases between. Germline values: CDR1 SGHRS, CDR2 YFSETQ. CDR3 amino acids: CASSLGPRQDNQPQHF. Here the CDR3 DNA reads TGCGCCAGCAGCTTGGGGCCACGACAGGACAATCAGCCCCAGCATTTT.

This clone was seen just once. The genes are TRBV5-1 and TRBJ2-7; 7 bases fit TRBD1. This CDR3 has 14 amino acids. Germline loops: CDR1 SGHRS, CDR2 YFSETQ. With 4 bases clipped from V and 2 bases from J, the junction kept 6 bases outside the gene matches. The CDR3 region has the DNA TGCGCCAGCAGCCCCTCGGGACAGACCTACGAGCAGTACTTC. Translation: CASSPSGQTYEQYF.

This clone was picked up one time. The chain is built from TRBV24-1 and TRBJ1-1; TRBD1 aligns across 7 bases. CDR1 KGHDR and CDR2 SFDVKD come from the germline V gene. This CDR3 contains 13 residues. Trimming removed 7 bases from V and 6 bases from J; junction bases left unmatched: 7. The CDR3 here is CATRGDSHPEAFF. The CDR3 DNA is TGTGCCACCAGGGGGGACAGCCACCCTGAAGCTTTCTTT.

The V call is TRBV9, the J call TRBJ1-2, with D maybe TRBD1 (6 bases). The CDR3 spans 13 residues. Germline values: CDR1 SGDLS, CDR2 YYNGEE. Trimming removed 5 bases from V and 5 bases from J, with 13 bases in between. The CDR3: CASSGRGVYGYTF. The DNA of the CDR3 is TGTGCCAGCAGTGGCAGGGGAGTATATGGCTACACCTTC.

The chain is built from TRBV6-5 and TRBJ1-5; weak D call: TRBD1 (5 bases). Looked up from germline, CDR1 is MNHEY and CDR2 is SVGAGI. The length of the CDR3 is 12 residues. V lost 1 base, J lost 9 bases, and 7 bases lay in between. CDR3 region: CASSYLGGPQHF. The DNA for the CDR3 is TGTGCCAGCAGTTACTTGGGGGGGCCCCAGCATTTT.

This clone was detected once. The chain links TRBV5-6 to TRBJ1-2; TRBD1 matches 9 bases. Germline CDR1 SGHDT, CDR2 YYEEEE. After removal of 5 bases from V and 5 bases from J, the junction contained 10 bases not matched to a gene. This CDR3 region has 15 residues. DNA of the CDR3: TGTGCCAGCAGGTCTACGTGGACAGGGGATTATGGCTACACCTTC. This translates into CASRSTWTGDYGYTF.

The rearrangement uses TRBV6-2 or TRBV6-3 and TRBJ1-6; no clear D gene. Trimming took 0 bases from V and 9 from J, leaving 30 bases between them. The CDR3 runs to 21 residues. Looked up from germline, CDR1 is MNHEY and CDR2 is SVGEGT. DNA of the CDR3: TGTGCCAGCAGTTACTCCTACAATGATCCCTTTAGCCGGAGTCCGGGTTCACCCCTCCACTTT. It yields the protein CASSYSYNDPFSRSPGSPLHF.

CDR3 residues: CASSFLAGPYGSNQPQHF. The DNA of the CDR3 is TGTGCCAGCAGCTTTTTGGCAGGGCCCTATGGGAGCAATCAGCCCCAGCATTTT. The chain employs TRBV12-1 and TRBJ1-5; TRBD1, the D gene given by the table, was not confirmed from the DNA. TRBV12-1 is flagged as a pseudogene. The CDR3 is 18 amino acids.

In this sample, this clone turned up once. The chain links TRBV4-1 to TRBJ1-3, with D possibly matching TRBD1 (5 bases). This CDR3 region has 18 residues. V was cut by 4 bases and J by 0 bases, with 19 bases left in between. From germline, CDR1 is MGHRA and CDR2 YSYEKL. Written as DNA, the CDR3 is TGCGCCAGCAGCCCCCATGCGGACAAGGGTCGCTCTGGAAACACCATATATTTT. Its translation: CASSPHADKGRSGNTIYF.

This chain uses TRBV19 with TRBJ2-1; 8 bases map to TRBD2. From germline, CDR1 is LNHDA and CDR2 SQIVND (reference sequence). V lost 7 bases and J lost 8; bases outside the gene matches: 7. The CDR3 is 13 residues long. The CDR3: CASTRAGAYEQFF. CDR3 DNA: TGTGCCAGTACTCGAGCGGGGGCCTATGAGCAGTTCTTC.

This clone was seen a single time. The genes are TRBV11-2 and TRBJ2-1; 7 bases align to TRBD1. CDR1 is SGHAT and CDR2 is FQNNGV in the germline V gene. The junction had 3 bases not matched to a gene; V was cut back by 2 bases and J by 5 bases. This CDR3 is 14 amino acids long. The CDR3 protein is CASSLPGTDNEQFF. The CDR3 DNA follows: TGTGCCAGCAGCTTACCTGGGACAGACAATGAGCAGTTCTTC.

The V call is TRBV30, the J call TRBJ1-1; TRBD1 matches at 11 bases. The CDR3 has 16 residues. V lost 2 bases to trimming and J lost 5 bases; unmatched junction nucleotides: 10. Germline CDR1 is GTSNPN and CDR2 is SVGIG (reference sequence). CDR3 amino acids: CAWSSKAGQGGTEAFF. DNA of the CDR3: TGTGCCTGGAGTTCGAAGGCGGGACAGGGGGGAACTGAAGCTTTCTTT.

The chain combines TRBV30 with TRBJ1-2; D might be TRBD1 (6 bases). Per germline, CDR1 GTSNPN and CDR2 SVGIG (reference sequence). V dropped 8 bases and J dropped 3 bases, with 28 bases sitting between them. The CDR3 totals 17 residues. CDR3 in amino acids: CAGMRGGSVTLYYGYTF. DNA for the CDR3: TGTGCCGGGATGCGGGGGGGCTCGGTAACTCTGTACTATGGCTACACCTTC. Full variable domain (rest looked up from reference TRBV30 and TRBJ1-2): SQTIHQWPATLVQPVGSPLSLECTVEGTSNPNLYWYRQAAGRGLQLLFYSVGIGQISSEVPQNLSASRPQDRQFILSSKKLLLSDSGFYLCAGMRGGSVTLYYGYTFGSGTRLTVV.

This clone showed up just a few times. This rearrangement joins TRBV5-1 to TRBJ2-5, with 8 bases lining up with TRBD2. The CDR3 is 15 amino acids. Germline V CDR1 and CDR2: SGHRS, YFSETQ. Trimming took 5 bases from V and 5 from J; bases not matched to a gene: 11. Written as DNA, the CDR3 is TGCGCCAGCAGAGACACGGGACTAGAGGGTGAGACCCAGTACTTC. Its protein is CASRDTGLEGETQYF.

In this sample, this clone turned up once. The V call is TRBV14, the J call TRBJ2-1; tentative D call: TRBD2 (6 bases). Germline V CDR1 and CDR2: SGHDN, FVKESK. Trimming took off 5 bases at V and 3 bases at J, with 20 bases between the two ends. CDR3 length equals 17 residues. DNA for the CDR3: TGTGCCAGCAGCACCCAACCTAGCGCACGTTACTACAATGAGCAGTTCTTC. Amino acids: CASSTQPSARYYNEQFF.

This chain links TRBV6-1 with TRBJ1-4, with 9 bases fitting TRBD1. The CDR3 totals 15 residues. Germline V gene lookup returns CDR1 MNHNS and CDR2 SASEGT. The junction had 5 bases not matched to a gene; V was cut back by 3 bases and J by 6 bases. CDR3 sequence: CASSDWTGADEKLFF. The DNA of the CDR3 is TGTGCCAGCAGTGATTGGACAGGGGCGGATGAAAAACTGTTTTTT.

The gene calls are TRBV9 and TRBJ1-2; D not resolved. In germline, CDR1 is SGDLS, CDR2 YYNGEE. CDR3 length equals 14 residues. V shed 4 bases and J shed 13 bases, with 23 bases lying between them. This chain's CDR3 is CASSNRERTDPFTF. CDR3 bases: TGTGCCAGCAGCAACCGCGAGCGGACGGACCCGTTCACCTTC.

The chain couples TRBV6-5 to TRBJ1-5, with D unresolved. The CDR3 sequence is 14 residues long. Germline V gene sequence: CDR1 MNHEY, CDR2 SVGAGI. V lost 0 bases to trimming and J lost 0 bases, with 3 bases between them. The CDR3 DNA reads TGTGCCAGCAGTTACTCCCATAGCAATCAGCCCCAGCATTTT. Encoded protein: CASSYSHSNQPQHF.

This clone has just a few counts. The V gene is TRBV6-5, the J gene TRBJ1-3; no clear D gene. V was trimmed by 2 bases and J by 0 bases, leaving 8 bases between them. Germline V lookup: CDR1 MNHEY, CDR2 SVGAGI. The CDR3 length is 15 residues. CDR3 in amino acids: CASSYLGSSGNTIYF. The CDR3 nucleotides read TGTGCCAGCAGTTACCTCGGGAGCTCTGGAAACACCATATATTTT.

This chain joins TRBV28 and TRBJ1-3, with a weak D call TRBD1 (5 bases). Germline assignment: CDR1 MDHEN and CDR2 SYDVKM. CDR3 size: 14 residues. Trimming cost V 7 bases and J 6 bases, with 16 bases left between them. In DNA form, the CDR3 reads TGTGCCAGCAATATCGGCGGTGGGGCAAACACCATATATTTT. It yields the protein CASNIGGGANTIYF.

The chain recombines TRBV7-9 with TRBJ1-2, with TRBD1 matching over 9 bases. The junction had 2 bases not matched to a gene; V was cut back by 1 base and J by 8 bases. This CDR3 is 13 amino acids long. CDR1 and CDR2 (germline): SEHNR, FQNEAQ (reference sequence). CDR3 residues: CASSLVTGGGYTF. CDR3 coding DNA: TGTGCCAGCAGCTTAGTCACAGGGGGCGGCTACACCTTC.

J is TRBJ2-7 and V is TRBV27, with D tentatively TRBD2 (6 bases). The V gene lost 1 base and the J gene lost 2 bases, with 9 bases spanning the gap. The CDR3 length is 14 residues. CDR1 is MNHEY and CDR2 is SMNVEV in the germline V gene (reference sequence). The CDR3 nucleotides read TGTGCCAGCAGTTTATATCCGGGGGCCTACGAGCAGTACTTC. It is translated as CASSLYPGAYEQYF.